These T cell receptor beta chains were read from a single sample in a study of blood T cells in healthy people across ages. MiXCR was run by TCRdb on the 5' RACE reads, yielding one entry per CDR3 protein. The sample holds roughly 800,000 distinct CDR3 sequences, 25% seen once. The data were also submitted as part of a second study, on T cells of mothers and their children.

Sample: blood. Source of these receptors: a boy younger than 18 in good health. CDR3s leave out the opening cysteine and the closing phenylalanine or tryptophan. Clone size appears in some rows only: once, few, many, or a class for an expanded clone.

v_gene: TRBV7-2; abundance: .; j_gene: TRBJ1-2; len: 13; CDR3aa: ASSLGAMGDYGYT
v_gene: TRBV6-6; abundance: few; j_gene: TRBJ2-3; len: 11; CDR3aa: ASSDRLTDTQY
v_gene: TRBV4-3; abundance: few; j_gene: .; len: 12; CDR3aa: ASSQDRQIYEQY
v_gene: TRBV20-1; abundance: .; j_gene: TRBJ2-5; len: 12; CDR3aa: SARPTGLAQTQY
v_gene: TRBV27; abundance: .; j_gene: TRBJ2-7; len: 13; CDR3aa: ASSLSSGAEYEQY
v_gene: TRBV5-1; abundance: many; j_gene: TRBJ1-6; len: 12; CDR3aa: ASSPDRGNSPLH
v_gene: TRBV29-1; abundance: few; j_gene: TRBJ2-1; len: 11; CDR3aa: SVAGTGGHEQF
v_gene: TRBV20-1; abundance: few; j_gene: .; len: 12; CDR3aa: SATKRTGNNEQF
v_gene: TRBV20-1; abundance: few; j_gene: TRBJ1-1; len: 11; CDR3aa: SAREQGFTEAF
v_gene: TRBV6-2/TRBV6-3; abundance: few; j_gene: TRBJ2-5; len: 15; CDR3aa: ASSMGVGLPYQETQY
v_gene: TRBV20-1; abundance: .; j_gene: TRBJ2-5; len: 13; CDR3aa: SAMTDGGLKETQY
v_gene: TRBV20-1; abundance: few; j_gene: TRBJ2-5; len: 12; CDR3aa: SAPRTSGGQTQY
v_gene: TRBV24-1; abundance: few; j_gene: TRBJ2-1; len: 12; CDR3aa: ATGGGSSYNEQF
v_gene: TRBV29-1; abundance: .; j_gene: TRBJ2-7; len: 11; CDR3aa: SVDRTGYNEQY
v_gene: TRBV15; abundance: few; j_gene: TRBJ1-1; len: 11; CDR3aa: ATSRDPSTEAF
v_gene: TRBV7-6; abundance: few; j_gene: TRBJ1-1; len: 10; CDR3aa: ASSDPGQEAF
v_gene: TRBV29-1; abundance: .; j_gene: TRBJ2-3; len: 14; CDR3aa: SVGPGTDQSTDTQY
v_gene: TRBV3-1; abundance: few; j_gene: TRBJ2-1; len: 10; CDR3aa: ASRHRGGEQF
v_gene: TRBV27; abundance: many; j_gene: TRBJ2-3; len: 10; CDR3aa: ASSSTTDTQY
v_gene: TRBV7-9; abundance: many; j_gene: TRBJ2-5; len: 12; CDR3aa: ASSLVGGPETQY
v_gene: TRBV28; abundance: .; j_gene: TRBJ1-6; len: 14; CDR3aa: ASSDRGGGDNSPLH
v_gene: TRBV20-1; abundance: .; j_gene: TRBJ2-6; len: 14; CDR3aa: SADEGGPSGANVLT
v_gene: TRBV7-9; abundance: .; j_gene: TRBJ2-2; len: 12; CDR3aa: ASSLAPGAGELF
v_gene: TRBV29-1; abundance: few; j_gene: TRBJ2-7; len: 14; CDR3aa: SVEGSGTGLSHEQY
v_gene: TRBV11-2; abundance: .; j_gene: TRBJ2-1; len: 12; CDR3aa: ANMGLAGHNEQF
v_gene: TRBV5-1; abundance: .; j_gene: TRBJ2-2; len: 14; CDR3aa: ASSHQGTDNTGELF
v_gene: TRBV3-1; abundance: .; j_gene: .; len: 11; CDR3aa: ASSQGGWLEQF
v_gene: TRBV27; abundance: .; j_gene: TRBJ1-1; len: 13; CDR3aa: ASSARQGPYAEAF
v_gene: TRBV28; abundance: .; j_gene: TRBJ2-6; len: 16; CDR3aa: ASSSPRVIVSGANVLT
v_gene: TRBV19; abundance: .; j_gene: TRBJ2-3; len: 13; CDR3aa: ASSINTGGADTQY
v_gene: TRBV28; abundance: few; j_gene: TRBJ1-4; len: 12; CDR3aa: ASSLPLGQEKLF
v_gene: TRBV9; abundance: .; j_gene: TRBJ1-1; len: 11; CDR3aa: ASSAEGTGLTF
v_gene: TRBV9; abundance: .; j_gene: TRBJ1-2; len: 14; CDR3aa: ASSATGTGGNYGYT
v_gene: TRBV29-1; abundance: many; j_gene: TRBJ2-1; len: 14; CDR3aa: SVQKAPSGLNNEQF
v_gene: TRBV12-3/TRBV12-4; abundance: once; j_gene: TRBJ1-4; len: 13; CDR3aa: ASRDSLEGNEKLF
v_gene: TRBV30; abundance: .; j_gene: TRBJ2-6; len: 14; CDR3aa: AGGGGKLSGANVLT
v_gene: TRBV13; abundance: .; j_gene: TRBJ1-2; len: 12; CDR3aa: ASSREGLLYGYT
v_gene: TRBV21-1; abundance: .; j_gene: TRBJ1-5; len: 11; CDR3aa: ASSKFVGQPQH
v_gene: TRBV20-1; abundance: .; j_gene: TRBJ1-3; len: 12; CDR3aa: SARDDRGRNTIY
v_gene: TRBV30; abundance: few; j_gene: TRBJ2-5; len: 15; CDR3aa: AWSHMGGLADQETQY
v_gene: TRBV7-2; abundance: few; j_gene: TRBJ1-6; len: 11; CDR3aa: ASSFTGNSPLH
v_gene: TRBV2; abundance: .; j_gene: TRBJ2-3; len: 16; CDR3aa: ASSEASRGLAGTDTQY
v_gene: TRBV28; abundance: .; j_gene: TRBJ1-2; len: 11; CDR3aa: ASSTGLDYGYT
v_gene: TRBV20-1; abundance: .; j_gene: TRBJ1-5; len: 12; CDR3aa: SASYTGINQPQH
v_gene: TRBV9; abundance: few; j_gene: TRBJ2-1; len: 12; CDR3aa: ASSGNRGNNEQF
v_gene: TRBV7-9; abundance: few; j_gene: TRBJ2-1; len: 14; CDR3aa: ASSSTKGLADNEQF
v_gene: TRBV20-1; abundance: few; j_gene: TRBJ2-6; len: 14; CDR3aa: SAGTSGRPGANVLT
v_gene: TRBV28; abundance: .; j_gene: TRBJ2-7; len: 15; CDR3aa: AGSRPTVLAYAYEQY
v_gene: TRBV6-5; abundance: .; j_gene: TRBJ2-1; len: 13; CDR3aa: ASSYDRGEYNEQF
v_gene: TRBV7-9; abundance: .; j_gene: TRBJ2-1; len: 12; CDR3aa: ASSPTSGYNEQF
v_gene: TRBV4-1; abundance: .; j_gene: TRBJ2-5; len: 12; CDR3aa: ASSQEFRLVEQY
v_gene: TRBV4-2; abundance: .; j_gene: TRBJ2-5; len: 12; CDR3aa: ASSQELLGETQY
v_gene: TRBV12-3/TRBV12-4; abundance: many; j_gene: TRBJ2-4; len: 14; CDR3aa: ASSLRQGLAKNIQY
v_gene: TRBV11-2; abundance: few; j_gene: TRBJ2-5; len: 14; CDR3aa: ASSFGGTSFGETQY
v_gene: TRBV7-2; abundance: .; j_gene: TRBJ2-1; len: 13; CDR3aa: ASSLRGQSNNEQF
v_gene: TRBV4-1; abundance: .; j_gene: TRBJ2-3; len: 12; CDR3aa: ASSQEGFTDTQY
v_gene: TRBV5-1; abundance: .; j_gene: TRBJ2-5; len: 13; CDR3aa: ASSTNRGLTETQY
v_gene: TRBV20-1; abundance: few; j_gene: .; len: 12; CDR3aa: SARSPTRDYEQY
v_gene: TRBV9; abundance: .; j_gene: TRBJ2-1; len: 13; CDR3aa: ASSATGLSYNEQF